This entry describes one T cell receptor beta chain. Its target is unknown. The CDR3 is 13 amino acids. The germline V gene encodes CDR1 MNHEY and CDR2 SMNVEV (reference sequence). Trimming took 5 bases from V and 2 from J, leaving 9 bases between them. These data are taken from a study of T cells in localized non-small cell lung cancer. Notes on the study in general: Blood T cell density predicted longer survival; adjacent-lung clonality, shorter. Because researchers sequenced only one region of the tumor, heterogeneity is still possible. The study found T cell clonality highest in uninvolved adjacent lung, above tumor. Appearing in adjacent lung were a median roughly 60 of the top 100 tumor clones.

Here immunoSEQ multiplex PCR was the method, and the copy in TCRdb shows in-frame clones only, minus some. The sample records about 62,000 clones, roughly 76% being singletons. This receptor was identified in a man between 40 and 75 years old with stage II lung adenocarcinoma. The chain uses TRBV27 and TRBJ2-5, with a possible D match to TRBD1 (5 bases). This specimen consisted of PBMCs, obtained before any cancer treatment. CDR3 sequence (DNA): TGTGCCAGCAGTATGACAGTTCAAGAGACCCAGTACTTC. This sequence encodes CASSMTVQETQYF.